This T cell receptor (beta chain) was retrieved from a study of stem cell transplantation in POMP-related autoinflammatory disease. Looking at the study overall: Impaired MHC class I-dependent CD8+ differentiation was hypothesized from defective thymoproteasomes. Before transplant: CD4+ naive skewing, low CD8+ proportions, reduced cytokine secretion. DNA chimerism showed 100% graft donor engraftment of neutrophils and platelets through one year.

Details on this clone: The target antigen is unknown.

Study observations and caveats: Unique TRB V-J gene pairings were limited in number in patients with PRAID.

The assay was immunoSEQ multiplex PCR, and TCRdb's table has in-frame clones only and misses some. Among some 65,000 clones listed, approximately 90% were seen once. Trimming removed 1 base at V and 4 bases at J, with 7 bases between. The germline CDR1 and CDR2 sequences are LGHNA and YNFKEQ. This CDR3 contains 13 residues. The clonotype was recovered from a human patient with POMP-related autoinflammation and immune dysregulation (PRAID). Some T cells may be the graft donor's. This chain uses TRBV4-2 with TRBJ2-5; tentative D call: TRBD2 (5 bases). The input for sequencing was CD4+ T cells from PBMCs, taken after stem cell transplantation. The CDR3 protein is CASSQAGIETQYF. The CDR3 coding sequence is TGTGCCAGCAGCCAAGCGGGAATAGAGACCCAGTACTTC.